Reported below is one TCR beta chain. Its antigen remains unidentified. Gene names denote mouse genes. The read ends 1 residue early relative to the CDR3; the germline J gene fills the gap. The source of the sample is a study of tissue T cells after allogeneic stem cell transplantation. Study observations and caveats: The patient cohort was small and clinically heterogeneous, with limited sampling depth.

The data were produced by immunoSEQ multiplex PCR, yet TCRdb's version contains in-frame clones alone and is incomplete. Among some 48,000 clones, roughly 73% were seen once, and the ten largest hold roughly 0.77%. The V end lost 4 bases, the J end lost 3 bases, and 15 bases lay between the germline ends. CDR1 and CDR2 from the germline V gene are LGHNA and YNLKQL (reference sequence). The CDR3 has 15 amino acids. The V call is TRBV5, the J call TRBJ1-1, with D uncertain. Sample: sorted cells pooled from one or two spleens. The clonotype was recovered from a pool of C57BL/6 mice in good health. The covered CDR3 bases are TGTGCCAGCAGCCCCCGCGGGGAGAGGGACACAGAAGTCTTC. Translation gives CASSPRGERDTEVF. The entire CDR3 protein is CASSPRGERDTEVFF.